This T cell receptor beta chain was sequenced in a study of blood T cells in healthy people across ages (dated by TCRdb to between 2015 and 2016). With respect to the entire study: In model experiments, template switching captured about one uniquely barcoded TCR beta cDNA molecule for every two T cells. Using deep sequencing normalized with unique cDNA molecular identifiers, the study measured how TCR beta repertoire diversity changes with age. Using the same blood draw, the study looked at two additional independent replicas of 1 million unique cDNA reads for two donors, one aged 18 to 29 and the other aged 80 or older. Donors were grouped into four age groups: young (average roughly 15 years), middle-aged (39), aged (approximately 67) and long-lived (less than 85). To avoid experimental bias, donors of different ages were spread randomly across the sequencing lanes.

V trim: 0 bases; J trim: 7 bases; unmatched bases: 10. From the cysteine through the phenylalanine, the CDR3 covers 17 amino acids. Just CDR3 DNA is preserved here, 51 bases in frame from base 1. CDR1 LGHNA and CDR2 YSLEER are derived from the germline V gene. Beyond this particular receptor, the publication reports: There was a strong correlation between observed TCR beta diversity and the percentage of naive T cells measured by flow cytometry. Total diversity estimates from one million sequenced T cells were considered lower bounds and underestimates. Since profiling was done on bulk unsorted PBMCs, naive and antigen-experienced compartments could not be conclusively compared. Compared with the aged group, the long-lived group had more naive CD4+ T cells, fewer expanded clones and increased TCR diversity, a pattern suggesting age selection. Donor CMV infection status was unknown, potentially confounding age-related changes in expanded clonotypes. As age increased, observed TCR beta diversity per million T cells dropped in a roughly linear way, and a significant reduction was already evident by age approximately 40.

The library was obtained by 5' RACE. For sequencing, an Illumina HiSeq 2500 was employed. A second PCR of about 6 to 12 cycles was run with a J-beta primer mix and a sample-barcoded 5' primer. Each TCR beta cDNA molecule received a unique molecular identifier from a template-switch 5' adaptor carrying 12 random nucleotides. At least 2.5 million CDR3-containing paired-end reads were obtained from each sample. First-strand cDNA was synthesized from all RNA with the Mint cDNA synthesis kit, primed by a TRBC-specific oligonucleotide. After uracil-DNA glycosylase treatment, a first 18-cycle PCR used universal primers M1SS and BC2_uni_R on all cDNA. Per the original workflow: For normalization, 1 million high-quality reads, each with a distinct molecular identifier, were randomly selected from each sample. Reads sharing molecular identifiers were discarded rather than binned into consensus sequences. MiTCR, with a Q25 quality threshold and the strictest error-elimination algorithm, was used for CDR3 identification, clonotype clustering and error correction. A nonparametric unseen species model using Euler transformation provided a lower-bound estimate of total TCR beta diversity. TCRdb trimmed public reads at Q25 via fastp, called clones via MiXCR and kept in-frame beta chains. Identical CDR3 protein sequences are pooled into one entry, listed with their most common genes and DNA. What appears here as the V and J calls and clone size reflects TCRdb's work, not the paper's. The sample includes about 900,000 distinct CDR3 sequences, with about 59% observed a single time. Roughly 25% of the sample goes to the ten largest clones.

The donors were 40 or so Caucasian individuals from Russia, aged 6 to 90 years, who were systemically healthy. Each donor gave 8 to 10 milliliters of peripheral blood, drawn into EDTA-treated Vacutainer tubes. Ficoll-Paque density-gradient centrifugation was used to isolate PBMCs, with at least 7 million per sample. Total RNA, at least 6 micrograms per sample, was extracted from PBMCs with Trizol reagent. For every donor, an aliquot of PBMCs went through flow cytometry to measure the percentages of naive CD45RAhigh/CD27high T cells. Points on this clonotype: Its antigen is not yet known. No base-level quality is on record; no much larger clone is a single base apart.

Here the chain combines TRBV4-3 and TRBJ2-1; 9 junctional bases match TRBD2. What was sequenced was blood. This clonotype was obtained from a man aged 30-40 years in good health. The DNA is as follows: TGCGCCAGCAGCCAAGAAATCCTGGCGGGGGGGCTGAATGAGCAGTTCTTC. Translated, this is CASSQEILAGGLNEQFF.